These 31 T cell receptor beta chains came from one sample sequenced in a study of shared clonotypes between healthy human individuals. The data were produced by immunoSEQ multiplex PCR, yet TCRdb's version contains in-frame clones alone and is incomplete. This sample carries about 1.1 million clones, approximately 77% of them seen once, and the ten largest clones take more than 0.85%. The sequenced sample was memory CD4+ T cells from PBMCs. Subset here: CD45RA-negative fraction. These receptors were taken from a man between 18 and 29 years old in good health. Some clones in this sample may be carry-over from other donors' samples.

The chain links TRBV20-1 to TRBJ2-1; D not resolved. CDR1 and CDR2 from the germline V gene are DFQATT and SNEGSKA (reference sequence). CDR3 length: 11 residues. The CDR3 region has the DNA TGCAGCACTACCTCAGTCGATGAGCAGTTCTTC. Protein: CSTTSVDEQFF.

The chain combines TRBV7-8 with TRBJ2-7; 7 bases map to TRBD2. The CDR3 covers 16 residues. The V gene's germline CDR1 is SGHVS and CDR2 FQNEAQ. The junction had 12 bases not matched to a gene; V was cut back by 5 bases and J by 2 bases. CDR3 amino acids: CASSPRTSLSPYEQYF. The CDR3 DNA sequence: TGTGCCAGCAGCCCGCGGACTAGTTTAAGCCCCTACGAGCAGTACTTC.

The chain has TRBV4-3 and TRBJ2-7; D perhaps matches TRBD1 (5 bases). The CDR3 has 15 residues. The V gene lost 2 bases and the J gene lost 6 bases, with 17 bases spanning the gap. Germline values: CDR1 LGHNA, CDR2 YSLEER. CDR3 DNA: TGCGCCAGCAGCCAAAATCCCCAGGGTGAGAGCGAGCAGTACTTC. It translates to CASSQNPQGESEQYF.

The DNA of the CDR3 is TGCGCCAGCAGCCCTGGGACAGGGAATCAGCCCCAGCATTTT. It encodes CASSPGTGNQPQHF. This chain links TRBV5-1 with TRBJ1-5, with TRBD1 matching 9 bases. The germline gives CDR1 SGHRS, CDR2 YFSETQ. With V trimmed by 4 bases and J by 4 bases, 3 bases remained unmatched. The CDR3 length is 14 residues.

This sequence joins TRBV4-2 and TRBJ2-2; a weak D match, TRBD1 (7 bases). V was cut by 8 bases and J by 6 bases, with 19 bases left in between. CDR1 LGHNA and CDR2 YNFKEQ come from the germline V gene. This CDR3 is 15 amino acids long. The CDR3 nucleotides read TGTGCCAGCCGCCCCCCGGGACAGCGGGCCGGGGAGCTGTTTTTT. The encoded protein is CASRPPGQRAGELFF.

The chain employs TRBV5-6 and TRBJ2-5; 9 nucleotides match TRBD2. From germline, CDR1 is SGHDT and CDR2 YYEEEE. Trimming removed 3 bases from V and 5 bases from J; junction bases left unmatched: 2. This CDR3 comprises 13 residues. The CDR3 region is CASSSGLAETQYF. CDR3 sequence (DNA): TGTGCCAGCAGCTCCGGACTAGCGGAGACCCAGTACTTC.

This clone was detected a few times. This rearrangement joins TRBV30 to TRBJ1-1; D is ambiguous. V shed 1 base and J shed 1 base, with 7 bases lying between them. The CDR3 extends over 13 amino acids. The V gene's germline CDR1 is GTSNPN and CDR2 SVGIG (reference sequence). As DNA, the CDR3 is TGTGCCTGGAGTGGAGGGCAGAACACTGAAGCTTTCTTT. This encodes CAWSGGQNTEAFF.

The chain combines TRBV29-1 with TRBJ1-4; possible D gene TRBD1, 5 bases. Deletions cut 6 bases from V and 5 bases from J, with 13 bases between. This CDR3 is 13 amino acids long. Germline CDR1 is SQVTM and CDR2 is ANQGSEA. CDR3 amino acids: CSVSDGTNEKLFF. For the CDR3, the DNA is TGCAGCGTATCGGACGGGACCAATGAAAAACTGTTTTTT.

V and J are TRBV27 and TRBJ2-1, with 12 bases that match TRBD2. CDR1 and CDR2 (germline): MNHEY, SMNVEV (reference sequence). The length of the CDR3 is 17 residues. The ends lost 6 bases at V and 0 bases at J; junction bases unmatched: 6. In DNA, the CDR3 is TGTGCCAGCAGGGCTAGCGGGAGGGAATACTCCTACAATGAGCAGTTCTTC. It is translated as CASRASGREYSYNEQFF.

The CDR3 region has the DNA TGTGCCAGCAGCTTACAAGGACAGGGAGAGTACAATGAGCAGTTCTTC. This translates into CASSLQGQGEYNEQFF. The chain uses TRBV5-4 and TRBJ2-1, with 8 bases that match TRBD1. Germline loops: CDR1 SGHNT, CDR2 YYREEE (reference sequence). J gave up 4 bases and V 2 bases, and 8 bases lay outside the gene matches. The CDR3 loop spans 16 amino acids.

V is TRBV4-3 and J is TRBJ2-2; D unresolved. This CDR3 is built from 15 residues. The V end lost 0 bases, the J end lost 1 base, and 6 bases lay between the germline ends. The germline V gene encodes CDR1 LGHNA and CDR2 YSLEER. DNA for the CDR3: TGCGCCAGCAGCCAAGAGAGGAGGAACACCGGGGAGCTGTTTTTT. Translated, it gives CASSQERRNTGELFF.

Regarding this clone: One junction end does not reproduce the germline sequence, and a read error may be involved. The chain recombines TRBV6-1 with TRBJ1-5; D is unresolved. The CDR3 contains 14 residues. The germline gives CDR1 MNHNS, CDR2 SASEGT. CDR3 region: CASSGVYSNQPQHF. The DNA for the CDR3 is TGTGCCAGTAGTGGAGTTTATAGCAATCAGCCCCAGCATTTT.

This chain uses TRBV7-3 with TRBJ2-1, with a possible D match to TRBD2 (7 bases). Germline-derived CDR1 and CDR2 are SGHTA and FQGTGA. The CDR3 is 15 residues long. Trimming removed 5 bases from V and 6 bases from J, with 17 bases in between. The CDR3 coding sequence is TGTGCCAGCAGCCTGCAGGGGAGGGCGATCAATGAGCAGTTCTTC. This gives the protein CASSLQGRAINEQFF.

V and J are TRBV7-2 and TRBJ2-2; D not certain. CDR3 length: 13 residues. V was pared by 5 bases and J by 8 bases, with 12 bases between. The germline V gene encodes CDR1 SGHTA and CDR2 FQGNSA. The CDR3 bases are TGTGCCAGCAGCCAGCGACGGGCGGGGGAGCTGTTTTTT. Protein: CASSQRRAGELFF.

V is TRBV5-1 and J is TRBJ2-3; 8 bases agree with TRBD2. Trimming removed 1 base from V and 0 bases from J; junction bases left unmatched: 7. This CDR3 has 17 amino acids. Germline V gene lookup returns CDR1 SGHRS and CDR2 YFSETQ. CDR3 bases: TGCGCCAGCAGCTTGCAATCTAGCGGGTTTAGCACAGATACGCAGTATTTT. Amino acids: CASSLQSSGFSTDTQYF.

This sequence joins TRBV19 and TRBJ1-2, with 8 nucleotides matching TRBD1. Germline V gives CDR1 LNHDA, CDR2 SQIVND (reference sequence). V shed 6 bases, J shed 4 bases, and the junction held 7 bases outside the gene matches. This CDR3 comprises 14 residues. CDR3 residues: CASRTGGLGYGYTF. CDR3 in DNA: TGTGCCAGTAGAACAGGGGGACTCGGCTATGGCTACACCTTC.

The V call is TRBV18, the J call TRBJ2-5; 9 bases are a match to TRBD2. Trimming cost V 6 bases and J 4 bases; bases outside gene matches: 3. This CDR3 has 13 residues. CDR1 and CDR2 (germline): KGHSH, LQKENI. The CDR3 reads CASSTTSGETQYF. The CDR3 DNA reads as TGTGCCAGCTCCACGACTAGCGGAGAGACCCAGTACTTC. Together with reference TRBV18 and TRBJ2-5, the CDR3 gives the full variable domain: NAGVMQNPRHLVRRRGQEARLRCSPMKGHSHVYWYRQLPEEGLKFMVYLQKENIIDESGMPKERFSAEFPKEGPSILRIQQVVRGDSAAYFCASSTTSGETQYFGPGTRLLVL.

This sequence joins TRBV30 and TRBJ2-7; the D is unclear. Trimming removed 5 bases from V and 6 bases from J, with 20 bases in between. The V gene's germline CDR1 is GTSNPN and CDR2 SVGIG (reference sequence). This CDR3 comprises 14 residues. This CDR3 reads CAWPPGPESPEQYF. The CDR3 DNA reads TGTGCCTGGCCCCCCGGACCGGAATCTCCCGAGCAGTACTTC.

In its sample, this clone was seen once. The rearrangement joins TRBV11-1 to TRBJ2-7, with unresolved D. The V gene lost 3 bases and the J gene lost 1 base, with 10 bases spanning the gap. The CDR3 spans 14 residues. The germline gives CDR1 SGHAT, CDR2 FQDESV (reference sequence). DNA of the CDR3: TGTGCCAGCAGCTTGTCGGGCCCTTCCTACGAGCAGTACTTC. Amino acids: CASSLSGPSYEQYF.

The chain joins TRBV2 to TRBJ2-7, with 11 bases that match TRBD2. Germline V gives CDR1 SNHLY, CDR2 FYNNEI. Germline trimming cut 1 base from V and 7 bases from J; bases unmatched to any gene: 6. The CDR3 is 15 residues long. CDR3 region: CASSEVTSGTGEQYF. The DNA for the CDR3 is TGTGCCAGCAGTGAAGTGACTAGCGGGACGGGGGAGCAGTACTTC.

V and J are TRBV5-1 and TRBJ2-2; 9 bases are shared with TRBD2. The CDR3 runs to 15 residues. Germline values: CDR1 SGHRS, CDR2 YFSETQ. V trimming: 2 bases; J trimming: 4 bases; junction bases outside the gene matches: 3. The CDR3 DNA sequence: TGCGCCAGCAGCTTTAGCGGGAGAAGCACCGGGGAGCTGTTTTTT. It is translated as CASSFSGRSTGELFF.

This rearrangement joins TRBV5-1 to TRBJ2-1; 10 bases are a match to TRBD2. Germline lookup yields CDR1 SGHRS and CDR2 YFSETQ. The CDR3 is 15 residues long. Losses at the gene ends were 0 bases for V and 6 bases for J; bases not matched to a gene: 3. CDR3 loop: CASSLALAGANEQFF. In DNA form, the CDR3 reads TGCGCCAGCAGCTTGGCGCTAGCGGGAGCCAATGAGCAGTTCTTC.

A note on this clone: Other DNA sequences in this specimen translate into the identical CDR3. This sequence joins TRBV5-1 and TRBJ2-7; D uncertain. There are 13 residues in the CDR3. From germline, CDR1 is SGHRS and CDR2 YFSETQ. Trimming pared 1 base from V and 4 bases from J, leaving 9 bases between. In DNA, the CDR3 is TGCGCCAGCAGCTTGTCTGCCGAGTACGAGCAGTACTTC. Translation gives CASSLSAEYEQYF.

The rearrangement links TRBV30 to TRBJ2-4, with D uncertain. Trimming removed 4 bases from V and 5 bases from J, with 15 bases in between. The germline CDR1 and CDR2 sequences are GTSNPN and SVGIG (reference sequence). The CDR3 sequence is 14 residues long. CDR3 DNA sequence: TGTGCCTGGAACCTCGGAGTTACCCAAAACATTCAGTACTTC. Amino acids: CAWNLGVTQNIQYF.

This clone has only one observation. The chain combines TRBV28 with TRBJ2-1, with no clear D. Germline assignment: CDR1 MDHEN and CDR2 SYDVKM. V was shortened by 6 bases and J by 8 bases, with 20 bases between the two germline ends. The CDR3 covers 15 residues. CDR3 amino acids: CASRIRFTGGDEQFF. In DNA form, the CDR3 reads TGTGCCAGCAGGATTCGGTTCACCGGTGGAGATGAGCAGTTCTTC. Full variable domain (outside the CDR3, taken from reference TRBV28 and TRBJ2-1): DVKVTQSSRYLVKRTGEKVFLECVQDMDHENMFWYRQDPGLGLRLIYFSYDVKMKEKGDIPEGYSVSREKKERFSLILESASTNQTSMYLCASRIRFTGGDEQFFGPGTRLTVL.

The count of this clone is one. The rearrangement uses TRBV6-7 and TRBJ2-3; D ambiguous. TRBV6-7 is classed as an ORF, of uncertain function. V lost 2 bases and J 0 bases, leaving 18 bases between the germline ends. This CDR3 is 18 amino acids long. The chain's CDR3 is CASSYEAHARKSTDTQYF. In DNA, the CDR3 is TGTGCCAGCAGTTACGAAGCGCACGCGAGAAAAAGCACAGATACGCAGTATTTT.

This clone was observed a single time. V and J are TRBV4-3 and TRBJ2-4; D is perhaps TRBD1 or TRBD2 (6 bases each). CDR1 is LGHNA and CDR2 is YSLEER in the germline V gene. V lost 2 bases and J 4 bases, leaving 15 bases between the germline ends. This CDR3 is built from 16 residues. Written as DNA, the CDR3 is TGCGCCAGCAGCCAATCCTGGGGGGCGGCAAAAAACATTCAGTACTTC. Its translation: CASSQSWGAAKNIQYF.

This clone has just a few counts. The V gene is TRBV27, the J gene TRBJ1-3; the D gene is possibly TRBD1 (6 bases). V lost 6 bases to trimming and J lost 4 bases, with 13 bases between them. The CDR3 is made up of 14 amino acids. Germline V gives CDR1 MNHEY, CDR2 SMNVEV (reference sequence). CDR3 coding DNA: TGTGCCAGCAGCCTTCAGGGGCCCGGAAACACCATATATTTT. Amino acid sequence: CASSLQGPGNTIYF.

The genes are TRBV27 and TRBJ2-5; 9 bases are shared with TRBD1. CDR1 and CDR2 (germline): MNHEY, SMNVEV (reference sequence). J was trimmed by 2 bases and V by 1 base; bases with no gene match: 2. CDR3 length: 15 residues. This CDR3 reads CASSLWGTGQETQYF. The CDR3 DNA follows: TGTGCCAGCAGTTTATGGGGGACAGGGCAAGAGACCCAGTACTTC.

This clone was observed a handful of times. CDR3 coding DNA: TGTGCCAGCAGCACACTTCGACAGGGGGAACTGTTTTTT. It specifies CASSTLRQGELFF. The chain employs TRBV7-2 and TRBJ1-4; 9 nucleotides match TRBD1. The CDR3 covers 13 residues. CDR1 SGHTA and CDR2 FQGNSA come from the germline V gene. J gave up 12 bases and V 5 bases, and 7 bases lay outside the gene matches.

The chain combines TRBV28 with TRBJ1-4, with D unresolved. Per germline, CDR1 MDHEN and CDR2 SYDVKM. The CDR3 runs to 15 residues. V shed 6 bases and J shed 6 bases, with 17 bases lying between them. The CDR3 region is CASSADTAGDEKLFF. The DNA of the CDR3 is TGTGCCAGCAGCGCTGACACGGCCGGGGATGAAAAACTGTTTTTT. The full variable domain, rest sourced from reference TRBV28 and TRBJ1-4, is DVKVTQSSRYLVKRTGEKVFLECVQDMDHENMFWYRQDPGLGLRLIYFSYDVKMKEKGDIPEGYSVSREKKERFSLILESASTNQTSMYLCASSADTAGDEKLFFGSGTQLSVL.